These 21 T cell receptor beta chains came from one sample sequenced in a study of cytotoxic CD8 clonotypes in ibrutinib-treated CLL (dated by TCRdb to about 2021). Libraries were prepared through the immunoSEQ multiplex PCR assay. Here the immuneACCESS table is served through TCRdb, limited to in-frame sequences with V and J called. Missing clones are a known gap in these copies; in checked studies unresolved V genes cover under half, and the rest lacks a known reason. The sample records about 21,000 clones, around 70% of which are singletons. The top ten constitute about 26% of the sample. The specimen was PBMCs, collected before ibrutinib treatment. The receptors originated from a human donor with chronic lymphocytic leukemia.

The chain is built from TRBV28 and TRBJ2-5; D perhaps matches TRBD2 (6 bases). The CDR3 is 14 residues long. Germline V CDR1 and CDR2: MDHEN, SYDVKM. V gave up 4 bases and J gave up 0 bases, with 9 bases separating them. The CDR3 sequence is CASSWPGDQETQYF. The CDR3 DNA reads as TGTGCCAGCAGTTGGCCGGGGGACCAAGAGACCCAGTACTTC.

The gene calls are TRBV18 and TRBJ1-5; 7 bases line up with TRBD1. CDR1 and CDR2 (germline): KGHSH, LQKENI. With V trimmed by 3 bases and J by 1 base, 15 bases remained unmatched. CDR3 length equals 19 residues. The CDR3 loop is CASSPVGGGSGVSNQPQHF. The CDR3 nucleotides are TGTGCCAGCTCACCTGTGGGAGGGGGCTCGGGAGTCAGCAATCAGCCCCAGCATTTT.

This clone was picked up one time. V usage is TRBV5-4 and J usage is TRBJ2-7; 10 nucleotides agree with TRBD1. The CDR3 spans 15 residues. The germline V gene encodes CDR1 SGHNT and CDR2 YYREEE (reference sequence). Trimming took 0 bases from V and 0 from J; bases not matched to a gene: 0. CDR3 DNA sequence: TGTGCCAGCAGCTTGGGGACAGGGGGCTCCTACGAGCAGTACTTC. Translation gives CASSLGTGGSYEQYF.

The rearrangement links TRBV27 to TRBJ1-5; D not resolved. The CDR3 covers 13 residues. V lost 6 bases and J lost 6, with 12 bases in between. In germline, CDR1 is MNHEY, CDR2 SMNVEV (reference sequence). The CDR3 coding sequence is TGTGCCAGCAGACCTAGCCGGGGTCAGCCCCAGCATTTT. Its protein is CASRPSRGQPQHF.

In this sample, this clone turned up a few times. The CDR3 sequence: CARKYEQYF. For the CDR3, the DNA is TGTGCCAGAAAGTACGAGCAGTACTTC. The chain has TRBV27 and TRBJ2-7; D gene ambiguous. CDR3 length equals 9 residues. CDR1 is MNHEY and CDR2 is SMNVEV in the germline V gene (reference sequence). Trimming took off 9 bases at V and 4 bases at J, with 4 bases between the two ends.

The DNA of the CDR3 is TGTGCCTGGAGTGTAGGCCTTTTAAGGGGGCGCGCAGATACGCAGTATTTT. Protein sequence: CAWSVGLLRGRADTQYF. The chain combines TRBV30 with TRBJ2-3, with 7 nucleotides matching TRBD1. Germline V gene lookup returns CDR1 GTSNPN and CDR2 SVGIG (reference sequence). Trimming took 0 bases from V and 4 from J; bases not matched to a gene: 13. This CDR3 spans 17 amino acids.

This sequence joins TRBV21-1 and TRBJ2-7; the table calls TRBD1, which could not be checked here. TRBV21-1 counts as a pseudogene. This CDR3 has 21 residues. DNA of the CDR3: TGTGCCAGCACCGCGACGAAAGGGTATTACAGGGTCTTAGGGGATTCCTACGAGCAGTACTTC. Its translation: CASTATKGYYRVLGDSYEQYF.

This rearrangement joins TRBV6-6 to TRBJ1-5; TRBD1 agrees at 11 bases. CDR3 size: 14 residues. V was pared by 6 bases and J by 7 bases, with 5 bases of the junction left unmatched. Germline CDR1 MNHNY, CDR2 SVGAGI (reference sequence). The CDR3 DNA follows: TGTGCCAGCAGCCGGACAGGGGGCGACCAGCCCCAGCATTTT. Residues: CASSRTGGDQPQHF.

The CDR3 loop is CASSPGGVMNTEAFF. The CDR3 region has the DNA TGTGCCAGCAGTCCCGGTGGAGTCATGAACACTGAAGCTTTCTTT. J is TRBJ1-1 and V is TRBV27; D not certain. The CDR3 spans 15 residues. V was shortened by 5 bases and J by 0 bases, with 13 bases between the two germline ends. CDR1 is MNHEY, CDR2 SMNVEV, per germline (reference sequence).

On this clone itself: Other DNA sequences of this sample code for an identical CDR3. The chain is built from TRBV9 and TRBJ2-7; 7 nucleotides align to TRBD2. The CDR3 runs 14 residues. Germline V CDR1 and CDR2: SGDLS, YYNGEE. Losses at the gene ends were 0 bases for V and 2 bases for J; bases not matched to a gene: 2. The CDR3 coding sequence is TGTGCCAGCAGCGTAGCGGGAGGTCCCTACGAGCAGTACTTC. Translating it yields CASSVAGGPYEQYF.

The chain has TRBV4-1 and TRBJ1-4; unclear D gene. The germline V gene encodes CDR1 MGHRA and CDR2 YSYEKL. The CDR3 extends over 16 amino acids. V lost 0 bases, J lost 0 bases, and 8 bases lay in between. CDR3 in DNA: TGCGCCAGCAGCCAAGAACTAGGAACAACTAATGAAAAACTGTTTTTT. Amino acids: CASSQELGTTNEKLFF.

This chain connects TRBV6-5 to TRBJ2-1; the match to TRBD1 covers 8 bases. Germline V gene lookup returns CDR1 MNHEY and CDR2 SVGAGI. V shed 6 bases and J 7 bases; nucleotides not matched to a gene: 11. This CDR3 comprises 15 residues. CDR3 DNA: TGTGCCAGCAGCTCCGGACAGGGAGAATCGAATGAGCAGTTCTTC. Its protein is CASSSGQGESNEQFF.

CDR3 in DNA: TGCGCCAGCAGCTCCGGGACAGGAGTCACAGATACGCAGTATTTT. Protein product: CASSSGTGVTDTQYF. This chain links TRBV5-1 with TRBJ2-3, with TRBD1 matching over 8 bases. The CDR3 is 15 amino acids. Trimming cost V 3 bases and J 2 bases; bases outside gene matches: 5. Germline CDR1 SGHRS, CDR2 YFSETQ.

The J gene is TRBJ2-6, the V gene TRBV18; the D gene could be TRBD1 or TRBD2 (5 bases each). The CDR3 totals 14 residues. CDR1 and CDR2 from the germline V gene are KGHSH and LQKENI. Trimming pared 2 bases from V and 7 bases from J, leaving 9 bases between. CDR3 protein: CASSPFRDANVLTF. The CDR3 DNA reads TGTGCCAGCTCACCATTCCGGGACGCCAACGTCCTGACTTTC.

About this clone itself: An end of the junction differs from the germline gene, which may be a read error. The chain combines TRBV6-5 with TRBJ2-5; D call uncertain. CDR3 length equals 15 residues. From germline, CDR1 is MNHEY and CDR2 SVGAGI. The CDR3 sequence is CASSYTALPQESQYF. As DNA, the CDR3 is TGTGCCAGCAGTTACACCGCTCTACCCCAAGAGTCCCAGTACTTC.

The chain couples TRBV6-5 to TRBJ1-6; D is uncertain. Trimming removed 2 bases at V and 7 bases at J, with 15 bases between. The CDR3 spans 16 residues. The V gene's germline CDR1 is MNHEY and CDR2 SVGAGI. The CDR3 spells CASSYAGPVRNSPLHF. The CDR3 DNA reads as TGTGCCAGCAGTTACGCAGGTCCGGTACGGAATTCACCCCTCCACTTT.

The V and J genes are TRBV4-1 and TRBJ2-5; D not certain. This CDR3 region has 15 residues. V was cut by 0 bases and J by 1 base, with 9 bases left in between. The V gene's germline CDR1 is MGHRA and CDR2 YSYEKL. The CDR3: CASSQDPGRQETQYF. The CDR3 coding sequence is TGCGCCAGCAGCCAAGACCCAGGCCGCCAAGAGACCCAGTACTTC.

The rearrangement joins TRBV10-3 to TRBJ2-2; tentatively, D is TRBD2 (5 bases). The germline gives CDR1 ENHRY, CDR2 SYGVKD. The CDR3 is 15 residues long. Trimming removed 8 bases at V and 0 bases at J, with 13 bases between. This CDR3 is CAISRRSANTGELFF. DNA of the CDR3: TGTGCCATCTCTCGGAGGTCCGCGAACACCGGGGAGCTGTTTTTT.

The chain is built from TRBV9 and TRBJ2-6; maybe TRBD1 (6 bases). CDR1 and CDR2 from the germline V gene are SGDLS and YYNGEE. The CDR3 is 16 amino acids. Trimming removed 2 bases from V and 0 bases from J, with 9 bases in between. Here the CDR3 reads CASSVGHLSGANVLTF. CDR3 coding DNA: TGTGCCAGCAGCGTGGGACACCTCTCTGGGGCCAACGTCCTGACTTTC.

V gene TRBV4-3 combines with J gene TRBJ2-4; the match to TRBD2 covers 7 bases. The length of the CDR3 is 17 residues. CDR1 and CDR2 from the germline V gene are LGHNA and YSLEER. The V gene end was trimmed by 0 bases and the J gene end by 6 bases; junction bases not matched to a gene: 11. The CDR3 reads CASSQEPPGRASNIQYF. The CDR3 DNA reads TGCGCCAGCAGCCAAGAGCCCCCAGGGAGGGCCTCAAACATTCAGTACTTC.

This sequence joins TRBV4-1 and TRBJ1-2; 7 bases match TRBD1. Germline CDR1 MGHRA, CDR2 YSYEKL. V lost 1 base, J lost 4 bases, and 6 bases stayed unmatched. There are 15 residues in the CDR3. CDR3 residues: CASSQVSGTVYGYTF. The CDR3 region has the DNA TGCGCCAGCAGCCAAGTAAGTGGGACAGTCTATGGCTACACCTTC.